These 27 T cell receptor beta chains originate from one sample sequenced in a study of blood T cell repertoires in COVID-19. The assay was immunoSEQ multiplex PCR, and TCRdb's table has in-frame clones only and misses some. The table lists a few hundred thousand clones, 65% to 85% of them singletons. The sequenced sample consisted of peripheral blood. The receptors come from a human donor in a cohort sampled during active COVID-19.

The chain employs TRBV7-2 and TRBJ2-3; no clear D gene. The V and J ends lost 5 bases and 0 bases respectively, with 18 bases between them. The CDR3 contains 17 residues. CDR1 and CDR2 from the germline V gene are SGHTA and FQGNSA. CDR3 residues: CASSPGLLHTSTDTQYF. CDR3 DNA: TGTGCCAGCAGCCCCGGGTTACTGCACACTAGCACAGATACGCAGTATTTT.

The rearrangement links TRBV6-5 to TRBJ1-5; possibly TRBD1 for D (6 bases). V lost 4 bases and J 0 bases, leaving 10 bases between the germline ends. CDR3 size: 15 residues. CDR1 is MNHEY and CDR2 is SVGAGI in the germline V gene. This chain's CDR3 is CASSSTGYSNQPQHF. CDR3 nucleotides: TGTGCCAGCAGTTCTACAGGGTATAGCAATCAGCCCCAGCATTTT.

The CDR3 region has the DNA TGTGCCAGCAGCTTACGGGTAGCGGGGGCTAATGAGCAGTTCTTC. Translation gives CASSLRVAGANEQFF. The rearrangement uses TRBV11-3 and TRBJ2-1; TRBD2 matches at 9 bases. V shed 2 bases and J 7 bases; nucleotides not matched to a gene: 6. The CDR3 has 15 amino acids. Germline V gene data show CDR1 as SGHNT and CDR2 as YENEEA.

The V and J genes are TRBV6-1 and TRBJ1-2; D call uncertain. Per the germline V gene, CDR1 is MNHNS and CDR2 is SASEGT. The germline V and J ends were trimmed by 1 base and 8 bases, with 17 bases remaining between them. The length of the CDR3 is 15 residues. The CDR3 DNA follows: TGTGCCAGCAGTGAAGGTCCCGGGGAAGCTGGGGGCTACACCTTC. It translates to CASSEGPGEAGGYTF.

The chain employs TRBV2 and TRBJ2-7; TRBD1 aligns across 10 bases. The V and J ends lost 3 bases and 0 bases, in that order; junction bases with no gene match: 11. CDR1 is SNHLY and CDR2 is FYNNEI in the germline V gene. The CDR3 is made up of 18 amino acids. As DNA, the CDR3 is TGTGCCAGCAGTGACTCCTCGGGACAGGGGATATTCTCCTACGAGCAGTACTTC. Its translation: CASSDSSGQGIFSYEQYF.

This clone was observed a single time. The V and J genes are TRBV10-3 and TRBJ1-1, with a possible D match to TRBD1 (5 bases). Germline CDR1 ENHRY, CDR2 SYGVKD. Trimming pared 6 bases from V and 0 bases from J, leaving 14 bases between. The CDR3 is 15 residues long. The CDR3 coding sequence is TGTGCCATCAGGGAGGGTGGGGGGTTGAACACTGAAGCTTTCTTT. Translation gives CAIREGGGLNTEAFF.

The chain joins TRBV19 to TRBJ2-2, with D possibly being TRBD2 (6 bases). The germline CDR1 and CDR2 sequences are LNHDA and SQIVND (reference sequence). The CDR3 is made up of 13 amino acids. Trimming left V 5 bases short and J 6 bases short, with 10 bases between. For the CDR3, the DNA is TGTGCCAGTAGTCCGGGACTCGCCGGGGAGCTGTTTTTT. The encoded protein is CASSPGLAGELFF.

This chain joins TRBV18 and TRBJ1-1, with 7 nucleotides matching TRBD1. The CDR3 runs 16 residues. Per the germline V gene, CDR1 is KGHSH and CDR2 is LQKENI. The trim removed 1 base at V and 1 base at J, leaving 6 bases unmatched. The CDR3 sequence is CASSPRGTAENTEAFF. CDR3 nucleotide sequence: TGTGCCAGCTCACCACGGGGGACAGCCGAGAACACTGAAGCTTTCTTT.

This clone has only one observation. The chain has TRBV6-5 and TRBJ2-5; a possible D gene is TRBD1 (6 bases). CDR1 and CDR2 (germline): MNHEY, SVGAGI. Trimming left V 8 bases short and J 1 base short, with 14 bases between. This CDR3 region has 14 residues. The CDR3 DNA sequence: TGTGCCAGCCGGCCCAGGACAGTCCAAGAGACCCAGTACTTC. Protein sequence: CASRPRTVQETQYF.

CDR3 sequence (DNA): TGTGCCAGCAGCCAAGAATCTAGCGGGCTTACTTTAGCCAAAAACATTCAGTACTTC. Residues: CASSQESSGLTLAKNIQYF. The chain uses TRBV3-1 (or the pseudogene TRBV3-2) and TRBJ2-4; 8 nucleotides line up with TRBD2. This CDR3 is 19 amino acids long. The trim removed 0 bases at V and 0 bases at J, leaving 10 bases unmatched. Germline-derived CDR1 and CDR2 are LGHDT and YNNKEL (reference sequence).

This chain uses TRBV10-3 with TRBJ1-2; weak D call: TRBD1 (6 bases). This CDR3 spans 12 amino acids. The germline V gene has CDR1 ENHRY and CDR2 SYGVKD. V was cut by 6 bases and J by 10 bases, with 15 bases left in between. CDR3 amino acids: CAISRDTGYYTF. As DNA, the CDR3 is TGTGCCATCAGCCGGGACACGGGGTACTACACCTTC.

The chain carries TRBV7-2 and TRBJ1-2; 8 bases line up with TRBD1. Germline assignment: CDR1 SGHTA and CDR2 FQGNSA. V shed 4 bases, J shed 4 bases, and the junction held 11 bases outside the gene matches. The CDR3 is 16 amino acids. CDR3 loop: CASSSPDRGGFYGYTF. The DNA of the CDR3 is TGTGCCAGCAGCTCCCCCGACAGGGGAGGTTTCTATGGCTACACCTTC.

The rearrangement joins TRBV19 to TRBJ2-7, with a weak D call TRBD1 (6 bases). Germline V gene lookup returns CDR1 LNHDA and CDR2 SQIVND (reference sequence). The ends were cut back, 5 bases at V and 0 bases at J, with 8 bases in the middle. The CDR3 has 13 amino acids. Written as DNA, the CDR3 is TGTGCCAGTAGTTGGGGGCCCTCCTACGAGCAGTACTTC. Encoded protein: CASSWGPSYEQYF.

The genes are TRBV5-6 and TRBJ2-5; 7 bases are a match to TRBD1. The CDR3 runs to 15 residues. The J segment lost 2 bases and the V segment lost 0 bases, leaving 4 bases of the junction unmatched. Germline V gene data show CDR1 as SGHDT and CDR2 as YYEEEE. CDR3 nucleotides: TGTGCCAGCAGCTTGGCCGGGACAGAACAAGAGACCCAGTACTTC. This gives the protein CASSLAGTEQETQYF. Full variable domain (outside the CDR3, taken from reference TRBV5-6 and TRBJ2-5): DAGVTQSPTHLIKTRGQQVTLRCSPKSGHDTVSWYQQALGQGPQFIFQYYEEEERQRGNFPDRFSGHQFPNYSSELNVNALLLGDSALYLCASSLAGTEQETQYFGPGTRLLVL.

This chain joins TRBV7-6 and TRBJ1-6, with no clear D. The CDR3 covers 13 residues. Trimming pared 1 base from V and 8 bases from J, leaving 6 bases between. Germline lookup yields CDR1 SGHVS and CDR2 FNYEAQ. This CDR3 reads CASSLDKYSPLHF. The CDR3 nucleotides read TGTGCCAGCAGCTTAGATAAATATTCACCCCTCCACTTT. Together with reference TRBV7-6 and TRBJ1-6, the CDR3 gives the full variable domain: GAGVSQSPRYKVTKRGQDVALRCDPISGHVSLYWYRQALGQGPEFLTYFNYEAQQDKSGLPNDRFSAERPEGSISTLTIQRTEQRDSAMYRCASSLDKYSPLHFGNGTRLTVT.

This rearrangement joins TRBV6-5 to TRBJ1-1; possibly TRBD1 for D (6 bases). V gave up 7 bases and J gave up 3 bases, with 12 bases separating them. The CDR3 extends over 13 amino acids. CDR1 is MNHEY and CDR2 is SVGAGI in the germline V gene. The CDR3 spells CASTYRAYTEAFF. The CDR3 DNA follows: TGTGCCAGCACCTACAGGGCGTACACTGAAGCTTTCTTT.

The V gene is TRBV15, the J gene TRBJ2-7; 13 nucleotides agree with TRBD2. CDR3 size: 14 residues. The V and J ends lost 3 bases and 6 bases, in that order; junction bases with no gene match: 2. Germline V gives CDR1 LNHNV, CDR2 YYDKDF (reference sequence). The CDR3, as DNA: TGTGCCACCAGCAGGGGACTAGCGGGGTTCGAGCAGTACTTC. It codes for CATSRGLAGFEQYF.

The V call is TRBV24-1, the J call TRBJ2-7; 7 bases agree with TRBD1. The germline V gene has CDR1 KGHDR and CDR2 SFDVKD. This CDR3 contains 16 residues. After removal of 4 bases from V and 4 bases from J, the junction contained 12 bases not matched to a gene. CDR3 region: CATSDPTGARRYEQYF. CDR3 DNA: TGTGCCACCAGTGACCCAACAGGGGCCCGCAGGTACGAGCAGTACTTC.

This clone has more than one count but fewer than ten. J is TRBJ1-3 and V is TRBV11-2; D is uncertain. The ends were cut back, 2 bases at V and 4 bases at J, with 12 bases in the middle. Germline CDR1 reads SGHAT; CDR2 reads FQNNGV. The CDR3 runs to 15 residues. CDR3 amino acids: CASSLLPSAGNTIYF. The DNA of the CDR3 is TGTGCCAGCAGCTTACTGCCGTCCGCGGGAAACACCATATATTTT.

J is TRBJ1-1 and V is TRBV11-2; perhaps TRBD1 as D (6 bases). The length of the CDR3 is 11 residues. Germline V gene sequence: CDR1 SGHAT, CDR2 FQNNGV. Trimming pared 0 bases from V and 10 bases from J, leaving 6 bases between. The CDR3 DNA reads as TGTGCCAGCAGCTTAGAAGGGGGAGCTTTCTTT. It encodes CASSLEGGAFF.

This clone was picked up many times. V gene TRBV11-3 combines with J gene TRBJ1-1; 9 bases are shared with TRBD1. Germline-derived CDR1 and CDR2 are SGHNT and YENEEA. The CDR3 totals 15 residues. J lost 6 bases, V lost 2 bases, and 7 bases had no gene match. The CDR3 region is CASSLQSDRGSEAFF. The CDR3 coding sequence is TGTGCCAGCAGCTTACAATCCGACAGGGGGTCTGAAGCTTTCTTT.

The genes are TRBV28 and TRBJ2-1; 7 bases line up with TRBD1. The CDR3 length is 15 residues. The germline gives CDR1 MDHEN, CDR2 SYDVKM. With 3 bases clipped from V and 4 bases from J, the junction kept 6 bases outside the gene matches. CDR3 coding DNA: TGTGCCAGCAGTTTCCCCGGGACAGAATACAATGAGCAGTTCTTC. Translation: CASSFPGTEYNEQFF.

V usage is TRBV27 and J usage is TRBJ1-1; the D gene is possibly TRBD1 (5 bases). The CDR3 has 13 amino acids. Trimming stripped 8 bases from V and 5 bases from J, with 15 bases between. Germline V CDR1 and CDR2: MNHEY, SMNVEV (reference sequence). This chain's CDR3 is CASVAGRETEAFF. The DNA for the CDR3 is TGTGCCAGCGTGGCAGGGCGCGAAACTGAAGCTTTCTTT.

This chain uses TRBV7-2 with TRBJ2-2, with TRBD2 matching over 11 bases. V lost 1 base to trimming and J lost 0 bases; unmatched junction nucleotides: 4. From germline, CDR1 is SGHTA and CDR2 FQGNSA. The CDR3 is made up of 18 amino acids. The CDR3 protein is CASSLGPGLAANTGELFF. The CDR3 nucleotides read TGTGCCAGCAGCTTAGGCCCGGGACTAGCGGCGAACACCGGGGAGCTGTTTTTT.

The chain uses TRBV28 and TRBJ2-1; perhaps TRBD1 as D (6 bases). The CDR3 extends over 21 amino acids. Trimming pared 6 bases from V and 0 bases from J, leaving 30 bases between. From germline, CDR1 is MDHEN and CDR2 SYDVKM. The CDR3 DNA reads as TGTGCCAGCAGAAGACACAGGGATATTACCCGGGACGGAAGCTCCTACAATGAGCAGTTCTTC. It translates to CASRRHRDITRDGSSYNEQFF.

This clone was seen more than once but under ten times. V gene TRBV5-4 combines with J gene TRBJ2-7, with TRBD2 matching over 16 bases. The CDR3 sequence is 16 residues long. The germline CDR1 and CDR2 sequences are SGHNT and YYREEE (reference sequence). V dropped 4 bases and J dropped 7; count of bases not matched to a gene: 8. CDR3: CASSLGLAGGPEEQYF. CDR3 coding DNA: TGTGCCAGCAGCCTGGGACTAGCGGGGGGGCCGGAAGAGCAGTACTTC.

The rearrangement links TRBV28 to TRBJ1-4; D unresolved. With 2 bases removed from V and 4 bases from J, the gap between germline ends came to 14 bases. Germline values: CDR1 MDHEN, CDR2 SYDVKM. CDR3 length: 16 amino acids. CDR3 in amino acids: CASSLITESINEKLFF. The CDR3 DNA reads as TGTGCCAGCAGTTTAATAACAGAATCTATTAATGAAAAACTGTTTTTT.